The T cell receptor (beta chain) described here comes from a study of Ad26.COV2.S vaccination and SARS-CoV-2 variants (dated by TCRdb to the early 2020s). Turning to the overall study: Vaccine-arm donors were drawn from COV1001, a multicentre, randomized, double-blind, placebo-controlled phase I-IIa trial of Ad26.COV2.S in healthy adults. Dosing of Ad26.COV2.S was intramuscular, at either 5x10^10 or 1x10^11 viral particles, delivered as one shot or as two shots spaced 56 days apart. TCRbeta repertoire sequencing served as the tool for gauging how specific and how broad the SARS-CoV-2-reactive T cell receptors were following Ad26.COV2.S vaccination. The TCR-sequenced set comprised around 30 samples: around 20 Ad26.COV2.S vaccine recipients, 5 placebo recipients and 8 SARS-CoV-2 convalescent individuals. Participants in the trial were split at random into five groups of five each, receiving low-dose or high-dose Ad26.COV2.S once or twice, or else placebo on both occasions. Throughout the experiments and outcome assessment, investigators stayed blinded to trial group allocation. Study-wide findings and limitations: Comparing responses between vaccine doses or regimens was not something the study was powered to do. Compared with placebo recipients, Ad26.COV2.S recipients showed higher spike-specific TCR breadth (P = 0.0014). The authors noted that the TCR breadth and depth analyses may have underestimated total T cell responses. Comparable non-spike TCR breadth was observed between vaccine and placebo recipients, consistent with only spike being contained in the vaccine. After vaccination, spike-specific CD8+ and CD4+ T cell responses were reported to show substantial breadth.

The treatment or condition label of this sample denotes: around 19 received Ad26.COV2.S at low or high dose, single or two shots; about 5 received placebo; per-sample allocation not given. For vaccine and placebo recipients, the sequenced repertoires came from samples collected on day 63 after the first injection. Between 29 July and 7 August 2020, Cohort 1b enrolled about two dozen adults aged 18-55 years at one site in Boston, USA. Ad26.COV2.S was a replication-incompetent adenovirus type 26 vector expressing a prefusion-stabilized SARS-CoV-2 spike protein from the original Wuhan strain. Notes on this clone: Its recognized antigen is unknown. No much larger clone exists at a distance of one base, and base qualities are not known.

Including the terminal cysteine and phenylalanine, the CDR3 comprises 16 residues. Of all the DNA, just the CDR3 is kept, 48 bases in frame from base 1. V has 4 bases trimmed and J has 6 bases trimmed; junction bases matching no gene number 14. As encoded in the germline V gene, CDR1 is MNHEY while CDR2 is SVGEGT. The immunoSEQ Assay was the method used to sequence TCRbeta CDR3 regions. After extraction, genomic DNA underwent amplification by bias-controlled multiplex PCR, followed by high-throughput sequencing. The study's own analysis went as follows. To quantify the absolute abundance of every unique TCRbeta CDR3 region, sequences were collapsed and filtered. T cell fraction was estimated by normalizing TCRbeta template counts to usable DNA, with usable DNA measured through amplification of reference genes found in all nucleated cells. Repertoire TCRs were annotated as SARS-CoV-2-specific by exact matching of V gene, CDR3 amino acid sequence and J gene to a known reactive TCR set. The reference SARS-CoV-2 TCR set was derived from MIRA and filtered for enrichment in COVID-19-positive ImmuneCODE repertoires, a step that removed public or cross-reactive TCRs. Using the MIRA antigens, annotated TCRs were further analysed by specific ORF or by position within an ORF. Depth was the summed frequency of annotated unique rearrangements, while breadth was defined as annotated unique rearrangements over total unique productive rearrangements. Two-sided Wilcoxon rank-sum tests were used to compare TCR breadth between groups. The immuneACCESS repertoire file appears here via TCRdb, limited to in-frame rearrangements. These files lack a portion of the clones; in checked studies, under half of the deficit traces to unresolved V genes, and the cause of the others is not known. The DNA was the basis for D and trimming; V, J and clone size are from that table. The sample includes fewer than 400,000 clones, with roughly 90% observed a single time. Around 1.9% of the sample goes to the ten largest clones.

Recombination connected TRBV6-2 or TRBV6-3 to TRBJ2-7, with 8 bases aligning to TRBD2. Specimen: peripheral blood, collected in a trial of Ad26.COV2.S vaccine versus placebo. The sequence derives from a person between 18 and 65 years old who received the Ad26.COV2.S COVID-19 vaccine or a placebo. The CDR3 loop reads CASSFPGGRLRSEQYF. The sequence in DNA is TGTGCCAGCAGTTTCCCGGGAGGGCGACTTAGAAGCGAGCAGTACTTC.